These 10 T cell receptor beta chains were all obtained from the same sample, sequenced in a study of T cell responses to AZD1222 COVID-19 vaccine. TCRdb's copy holds only in-frame clones and misses some; the assay was immunoSEQ multiplex PCR. The data hold about 110,000 clones, with more than 70% observed a single time. Source: peripheral blood, taken on day 0 of MenACWY control vaccination. All receptors come from an adult in good health.

V is TRBV27 and J is TRBJ1-2, with 7 bases aligning to TRBD1. The CDR3 runs to 14 residues. Germline lookup yields CDR1 MNHEY and CDR2 SMNVEV (reference sequence). V trimming: 5 bases; J trimming: 6 bases; junction bases outside the gene matches: 9. The CDR3 nucleotides read TGTGCCAGCAGTAGACAGGGAGGTTTAGATGGCTACACCTTC. Translated: CASSRQGGLDGYTF.

This clone was observed a few times. V is TRBV6-5 and J is TRBJ2-5; possible D gene TRBD2, 5 bases. The CDR3 sequence is 15 residues long. Germline V gives CDR1 MNHEY, CDR2 SVGAGI. CDR3 DNA sequence: TGTGCTACGAAACTCCAGCTACTGCCGGGGGAGACCCAGTACTTC. Its translation: CATKLQLLPGETQYF.

The chain joins TRBV7-2 to TRBJ2-2, with TRBD2 identical over 8 bases. The length of the CDR3 is 17 residues. CDR1 is SGHTA and CDR2 is FQGNSA in the germline V gene. The ends lost 4 bases at V and 4 bases at J; junction bases unmatched: 11. CDR3 residues: CASSSRKREFPTGELFF. The DNA of the CDR3 is TGTGCCAGCAGCTCGAGGAAGCGGGAGTTTCCCACCGGGGAGCTGTTTTTT.

The chain has TRBV28 and TRBJ2-2; possibly TRBD2 for D (6 bases). This CDR3 spans 16 amino acids. Trimming took off 2 bases at V and 6 bases at J, with 16 bases between the two ends. Germline V CDR1 and CDR2: MDHEN, SYDVKM. DNA of the CDR3: TGTGCCAGCAGTTTAGAGGGACTCCCGGGGTCCGGGGAGCTGTTTTTT. Its protein is CASSLEGLPGSGELFF.

The J gene is TRBJ1-2, the V gene TRBV5-4; TRBD1 is a possible D gene (6 bases). The V end was cut by 4 bases, the J end by 2 bases, with 15 bases between. CDR3 length equals 15 residues. Germline V gives CDR1 SGHNT, CDR2 YYREEE (reference sequence). The CDR3 coding sequence is TGTGCCAGCAGCCAAGTTGACAGGCCCAACTATGGCTACACCTTC. This sequence encodes CASSQVDRPNYGYTF.

The gene calls are TRBV9 and TRBJ2-7; TRBD1 is a possible D gene (6 bases). V was shortened by 3 bases and J by 3 bases, with 13 bases between the two germline ends. The CDR3 contains 14 residues. The germline gives CDR1 SGDLS, CDR2 YYNGEE. The CDR3 here is CASSEALGHYEQYF. CDR3 coding DNA: TGTGCCAGCAGCGAAGCTTTGGGACACTACGAGCAGTACTTC.

The rearrangement links TRBV19 to TRBJ1-5, with a tentative D call TRBD1 (5 bases). Germline loops: CDR1 LNHDA, CDR2 SQIVND (reference sequence). The CDR3 loop spans 14 amino acids. Trimming removed 3 bases from V and 0 bases from J, with 6 bases in between. The CDR3: CASSMTVSNQPQHF. The CDR3, as DNA: TGTGCCAGTAGTATGACAGTTAGCAATCAGCCCCAGCATTTT. The full variable domain, in which reference TRBV19 and TRBJ1-5 provide the parts outside the CDR3, is DGGITQSPKYLFRKEGQNVTLSCEQNLNHDAMYWYRQDPGQGLRLIYYSQIVNDFQKGDIAEGYSVSREKKESFPLTVTSAQKNPTAFYLCASSMTVSNQPQHFGDGTRLSIL.

V and J are TRBV5-4 and TRBJ2-1; D unresolved. This CDR3 comprises 14 residues. Germline CDR1 and CDR2: SGHNT and YYREEE (reference sequence). Trimming left V 6 bases short and J 12 bases short, with 22 bases between. The DNA of the CDR3 is TGTGCCAGCACCACGATCCTAGAGAACTCGGGGCAGTTCTTC. The encoded protein is CASTTILENSGQFF.

V is TRBV28 and J is TRBJ2-7, with 9 bases lining up with TRBD2. Germline V gene lookup returns CDR1 MDHEN and CDR2 SYDVKM. The V segment lost 2 bases and the J segment 4 bases; nucleotides outside the gene matches: 6. This CDR3 region has 15 residues. CDR3 sequence: CASSLRASGVYEQYF. The CDR3 DNA reads as TGTGCCAGCAGTTTAAGGGCTAGCGGGGTTTACGAGCAGTACTTC.

V gene TRBV6-5 combines with J gene TRBJ1-2; no firm D call. Germline V lookup: CDR1 MNHEY, CDR2 SVGAGI. The V end was cut by 0 bases, the J end by 5 bases, with 10 bases between. This CDR3 has 14 amino acids. Written as DNA, the CDR3 is TGTGCCAGCAGTTACTCTGAGGTCGGGTATGGCTACACCTTC. It yields the protein CASSYSEVGYGYTF.